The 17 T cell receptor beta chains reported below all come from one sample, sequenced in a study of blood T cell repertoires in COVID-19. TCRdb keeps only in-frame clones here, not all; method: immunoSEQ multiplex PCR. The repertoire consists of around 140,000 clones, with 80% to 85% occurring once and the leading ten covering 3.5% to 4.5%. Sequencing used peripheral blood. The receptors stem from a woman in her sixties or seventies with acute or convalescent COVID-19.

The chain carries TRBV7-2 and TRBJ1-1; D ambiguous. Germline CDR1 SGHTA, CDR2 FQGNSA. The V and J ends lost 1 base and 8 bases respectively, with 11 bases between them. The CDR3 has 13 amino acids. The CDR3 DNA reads TGTGCCAGCAGCTTAGGTCTTCGGGAGGAAGCTTTCTTT. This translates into CASSLGLREEAFF.

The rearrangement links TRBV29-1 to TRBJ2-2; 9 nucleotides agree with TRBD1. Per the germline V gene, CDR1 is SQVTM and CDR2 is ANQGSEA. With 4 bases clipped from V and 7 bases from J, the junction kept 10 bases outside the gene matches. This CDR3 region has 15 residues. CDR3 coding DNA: TGCAGCGTTGTCTCGGGACAGGGTGGGTTCGGGGAGCTGTTTTTT. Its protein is CSVVSGQGGFGELFF.

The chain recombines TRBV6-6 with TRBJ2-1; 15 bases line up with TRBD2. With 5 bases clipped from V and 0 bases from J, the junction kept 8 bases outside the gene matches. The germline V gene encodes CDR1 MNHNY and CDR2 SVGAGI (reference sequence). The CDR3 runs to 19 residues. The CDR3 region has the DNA TGTGCCAGCAGTCCACCGGGACTAGCGGGAGGTAGCTCCTACAATGAGCAGTTCTTC. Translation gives CASSPPGLAGGSSYNEQFF.

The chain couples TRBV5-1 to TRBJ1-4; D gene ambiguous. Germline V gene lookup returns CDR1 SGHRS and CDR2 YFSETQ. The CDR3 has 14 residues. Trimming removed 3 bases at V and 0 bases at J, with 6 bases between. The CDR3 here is CASSSSATNEKLFF. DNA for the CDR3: TGCGCCAGCAGCTCGTCCGCAACTAATGAAAAACTGTTTTTT.

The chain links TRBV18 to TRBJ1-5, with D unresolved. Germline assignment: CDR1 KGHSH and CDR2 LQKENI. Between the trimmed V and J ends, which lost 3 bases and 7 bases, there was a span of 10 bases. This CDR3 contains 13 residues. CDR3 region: CASSPDRRQPQHF. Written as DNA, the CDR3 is TGTGCCAGCTCACCCGACCGGAGGCAGCCCCAGCATTTT.

DNA of the CDR3: TGTGCCAGCAGCGGCTCGCCGGGGTTCAGCTACGAGCAGTACTTC. It is translated as CASSGSPGFSYEQYF. This sequence joins TRBV9 and TRBJ2-7, with D perhaps TRBD2 (5 bases). Germline lookup yields CDR1 SGDLS and CDR2 YYNGEE. Deletions cut 3 bases from V and 3 bases from J, with 16 bases between. The CDR3 is made up of 15 amino acids.

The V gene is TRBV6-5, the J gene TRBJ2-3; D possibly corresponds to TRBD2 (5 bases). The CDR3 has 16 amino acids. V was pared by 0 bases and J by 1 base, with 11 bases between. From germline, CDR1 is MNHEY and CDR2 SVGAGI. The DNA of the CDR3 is TGTGCCAGCAGTTACTCAGCTAGCAGCCGCACAGATACGCAGTATTTT. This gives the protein CASSYSASSRTDTQYF.

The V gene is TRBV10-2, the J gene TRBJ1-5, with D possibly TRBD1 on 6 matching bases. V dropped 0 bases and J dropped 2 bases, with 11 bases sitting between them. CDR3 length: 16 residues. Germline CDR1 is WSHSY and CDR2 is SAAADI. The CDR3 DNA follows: TGCGCCAGCAGTGAGTCGGTGGGGGCACGCAATCAGCCCCAGCATTTT. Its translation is CASSESVGARNQPQHF.

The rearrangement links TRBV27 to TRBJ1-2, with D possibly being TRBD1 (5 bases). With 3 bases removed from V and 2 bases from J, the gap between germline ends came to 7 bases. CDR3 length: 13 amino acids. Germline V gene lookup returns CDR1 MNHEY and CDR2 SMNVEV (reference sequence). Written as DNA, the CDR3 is TGTGCCAGCAGTTTGACAGCCAACTATGGCTACACCTTC. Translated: CASSLTANYGYTF.

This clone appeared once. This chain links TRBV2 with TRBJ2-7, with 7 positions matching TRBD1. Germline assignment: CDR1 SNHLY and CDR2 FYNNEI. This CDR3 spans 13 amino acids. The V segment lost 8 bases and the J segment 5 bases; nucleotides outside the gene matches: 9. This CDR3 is CASGVLQGDEQYF. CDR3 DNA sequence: TGTGCCAGCGGTGTTCTTCAGGGGGACGAGCAGTACTTC.

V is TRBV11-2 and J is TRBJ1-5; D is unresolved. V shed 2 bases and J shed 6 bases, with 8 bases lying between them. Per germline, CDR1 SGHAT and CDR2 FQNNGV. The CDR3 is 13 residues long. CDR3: CASSLNSLQPQHF. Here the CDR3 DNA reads TGTGCCAGCAGCTTAAATAGCCTTCAGCCCCAGCATTTT.

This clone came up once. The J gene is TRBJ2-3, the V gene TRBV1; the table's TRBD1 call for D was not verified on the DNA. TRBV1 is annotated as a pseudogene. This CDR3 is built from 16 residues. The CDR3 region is CTSSRVDRACAYTQYF. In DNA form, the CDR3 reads TGCACCAGCAGCCGAGTGGACAGGGCTTGCGCTTATACGCAGTATTTT.

The CDR3 coding sequence is TGCGCCAGCAGCTCGCAAGCTACCGGGACAGGCGGTACGCAGTATTTT. Its translation is CASSSQATGTGGTQYF. This rearrangement joins TRBV5-1 to TRBJ2-3, with 8 bases that match TRBD1. This CDR3 comprises 16 residues. Germline CDR1 and CDR2: SGHRS and YFSETQ. V dropped 3 bases and J dropped 8; count of bases not matched to a gene: 14.

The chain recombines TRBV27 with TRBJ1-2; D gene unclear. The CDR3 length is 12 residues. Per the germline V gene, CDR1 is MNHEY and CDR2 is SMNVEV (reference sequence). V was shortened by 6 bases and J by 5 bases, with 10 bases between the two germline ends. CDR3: CASSPDSYGYTF. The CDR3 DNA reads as TGTGCCAGCAGCCCGGACTCTTATGGCTACACCTTC.

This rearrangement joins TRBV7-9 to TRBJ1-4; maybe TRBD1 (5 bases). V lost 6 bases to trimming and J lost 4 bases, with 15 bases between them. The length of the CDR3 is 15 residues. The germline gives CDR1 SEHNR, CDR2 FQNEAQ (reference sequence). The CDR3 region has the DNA TGTGCCAGCAGTCCAGCGGGGGGGAATAATGAAAAACTGTTTTTT. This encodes CASSPAGGNNEKLFF.

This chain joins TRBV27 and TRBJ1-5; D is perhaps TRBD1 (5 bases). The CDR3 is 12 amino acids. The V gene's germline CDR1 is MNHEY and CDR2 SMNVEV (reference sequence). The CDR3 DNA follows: TGTGCTGGCAGAGGGGACTATCAGCCCCAGCATTTT. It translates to CAGRGDYQPQHF.

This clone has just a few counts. CDR3 bases: TGTGCCAGTAGTCAGGCGGGAAGGTCCTACAATGAGCAGTTCTTC. This sequence encodes CASSQAGRSYNEQFF. The chain uses TRBV19 and TRBJ2-1, with a possible D match to TRBD2 (6 bases). V lost 5 bases and J 1 base, leaving 12 bases between the germline ends. Germline lookup yields CDR1 LNHDA and CDR2 SQIVND (reference sequence). This CDR3 region has 15 residues.